This T cell receptor (beta chain) comes out of a study of blood T cell repertoires in COVID-19. Background on the study: PBMCs, B-cell-depleted T cells, or T cells provided the cDNA or gDNA that made up the material.

In the source study's methods: Researchers report that nucleated cell counts were estimated from reference gene primer amplification. TCRdb keeps only in-frame clones here, not all; method: immunoSEQ multiplex PCR. V, J and clone size derive from that table, while D and trimming were established from the DNA sequence. The sample records tens of thousands of clones, under 90% being singletons. This CDR3 region has 18 residues. Looked up from germline, CDR1 is SGHVS and CDR2 is FQNEAQ. The V end was cut by 1 base, the J end by 1 base, with 17 bases between. This receptor was obtained from a human donor in a cohort sampled during active COVID-19. Sequenced material: peripheral blood. The V and J genes are TRBV7-8 and TRBJ1-5; no clear D. The CDR3 sequence: CASSLGVGGGRSNQPQHF. CDR3 bases: TGTGCCAGCAGCTTAGGAGTGGGTGGTGGGAGGAGCAATCAGCCCCAGCATTTT.